The 17 T cell receptor beta chains in this list originate from one sample, sequenced in a study of T cell clones after liver transplantation. Only in-frame clones appear in the TCRdb table, and some are missing; sequencing was by immunoSEQ multiplex PCR. The data show 20,000 to 30,000 clones, more than 60% seen once. The sample was CD4+ T cells from blood, taken before liver transplant. Source of these receptors: a human donor who received a liver transplant.

With respect to this clone: Its ends do not fully match the called genes, so a read error is possible. The chain is built from TRBV30 and TRBJ2-7; 10 nucleotides align to TRBD2. The germline V gene has CDR1 GTSNPN and CDR2 SVGIG (reference sequence). This CDR3 spans 18 amino acids. CDR3: CAWSSQGGLGLARYERYF. As DNA, the CDR3 is TGTGCCTGGAGTTCACAGGGGGGTTTGGGACTAGCGAGGTACGAGCGGTACTTC. Looking up the rest from reference TRBV30 and TRBJ2-7 gives the full variable domain: SQTIHQWPATLVQPVGSPLSLECTVEGTSNPNLYWYRQAAGRGLQLLFYSVGIGQISSEVPQNLSASRPQDRQFILSSKKLLLSDSGFYLCAWSSQGGLGLARYERYFGPGTRLTVT.

This clone was observed a handful of times. The chain employs TRBV13 and TRBJ1-3, with 8 bases lining up with TRBD1. Germline CDR1 reads PRHDT; CDR2 reads FYEKMQ (reference sequence). Trimming removed 3 bases from V and 1 base from J; junction bases left unmatched: 5. The CDR3 contains 16 residues. As DNA, the CDR3 is TGTGCCAGCAGCTTTCGACAGGGGAGGTCTGGAAACACCATATATTTT. Protein product: CASSFRQGRSGNTIYF.

The chain has TRBV18 and TRBJ2-7, with D hard to call. The ends were cut back, 0 bases at V and 8 bases at J, with 17 bases in the middle. Germline assignment: CDR1 KGHSH and CDR2 LQKENI. There are 15 residues in the CDR3. The CDR3 here is CASSPPGSQARKQYV. CDR3 coding DNA: TGTGCCAGCTCACCACCGGGGTCTCAAGCAAGGAAGCAGTACGTC.

This clone was recorded a few times. The rearrangement links TRBV7-9 to TRBJ2-7; the D is unclear. The V gene's germline CDR1 is SEHNR and CDR2 FQNEAQ (reference sequence). The CDR3 extends over 13 amino acids. V was trimmed by 5 bases and J by 2 bases, leaving 10 bases between them. The CDR3 DNA reads as TGTGCCAGCAGCAAAACAGCTACCTACGAGCAGTACTTC. Translating gives CASSKTATYEQYF.

The chain employs TRBV6-5 and TRBJ1-5, with D tentatively TRBD1 (6 bases). Germline V gives CDR1 MNHEY, CDR2 SVGAGI. CDR3 length: 16 amino acids. The V and J ends lost 0 bases and 6 bases respectively, with 15 bases between them. The CDR3 DNA reads TGTGCCAGCAGTTACTCACGGACAGTAGGTAGTCAGCCCCAGCATTTT. It yields the protein CASSYSRTVGSQPQHF.

This clone is labeled as medium-sized (0.01 to 0.1%). The chain employs TRBV14 and TRBJ1-6; perhaps TRBD1 as D (6 bases). The CDR3 has 14 amino acids. Trimming cost V 4 bases and J 4 bases, with 8 bases left between them. CDR1 and CDR2 (germline): SGHDN, FVKESK. The CDR3 here is CASSPGQYNSPLHF. The DNA of the CDR3 is TGTGCCAGCAGCCCCGGACAGTATAATTCACCCCTCCACTTT.

Only a few counts were recorded for this clone. V gene TRBV6-5 combines with J gene TRBJ1-5; D remains unclear. Trimming shortened V by 6 bases and J by 9 bases, and 21 bases separated the two germline ends. The CDR3 contains 15 residues. Looked up from germline, CDR1 is MNHEY and CDR2 is SVGAGI. CDR3 bases: TGTGCCAGCAGGCCCGGAGGGCAAAAAGGGTGGCCCCAGCATTTT. This sequence encodes CASRPGGQKGWPQHF.

The chain combines TRBV7-9 with TRBJ1-1, with D unresolved. This CDR3 region has 15 residues. Per the germline V gene, CDR1 is SEHNR and CDR2 is FQNEAQ (reference sequence). V was cut by 1 base and J by 1 base, with 10 bases left in between. The CDR3 DNA reads as TGTGCCAGCAGCTTAGAAGACTCCCGGAACACTGAAGCTTTCTTT. Amino acid sequence: CASSLEDSRNTEAFF.

This sequence joins TRBV7-2 and TRBJ2-1; TRBD1 matches 9 bases. In germline, CDR1 is SGHTA, CDR2 FQGNSA. CDR3 length: 18 amino acids. V was clipped by 1 base and J by 5 bases; unmatched bases: 12. The CDR3 DNA follows: TGTGCCAGCAGCTTAGAGATGTTGGGGACAGGGACTGACAATGAGCAGTTCTTC. This sequence encodes CASSLEMLGTGTDNEQFF.

The chain couples TRBV6-5 to TRBJ1-4; D call uncertain. Trimming left V 4 bases short and J 8 bases short, with 20 bases between. Germline V gives CDR1 MNHEY, CDR2 SVGAGI. This CDR3 is built from 16 residues. The CDR3 region is CASSSLRTDHIEKLFF. The DNA of the CDR3 is TGTGCCAGCAGTTCCCTTAGGACCGACCATATAGAAAAACTGTTTTTT.

The genes are TRBV7-2 and TRBJ2-5, with D possibly being TRBD2 (5 bases). CDR3 length equals 16 residues. V was shortened by 2 bases and J by 0 bases, with 13 bases between the two germline ends. Germline CDR1 reads SGHTA; CDR2 reads FQGNSA. The CDR3 reads CASSLRRTSYQETQYF. The CDR3 DNA follows: TGTGCCAGCAGCTTAAGGCGGACTTCGTACCAAGAGACCCAGTACTTC. Filled out from reference TRBV7-2 and TRBJ2-5, the complete variable domain reads GAGVSQSPSNKVTEKGKDVELRCDPISGHTALYWYRQSLGQGLEFLIYFQGNSAPDKSGLPSDRFSAERTGGSVSTLTIQRTQQEDSAVYLCASSLRRTSYQETQYFGPGTRLLVL.

The chain joins TRBV29-1 to TRBJ2-3, with D possibly TRBD2 on 7 matching bases. Trimming cost V 4 bases and J 2 bases, with 25 bases left between them. There are 18 residues in the CDR3. Germline V gene data show CDR1 as SQVTM and CDR2 as ANQGSEA. For the CDR3, the DNA is TGCAGCGTTGCCACAGGGCAGGGAGGGAATTTTATCACAGATACGCAGTATTTT. It encodes CSVATGQGGNFITDTQYF.

The table lists this clone with a few counts. The chain links TRBV21-1 to TRBJ1-3; TRBD1 was called by the table and not checked on the DNA. TRBV21-1 is described as a pseudogene. CDR3 length: 16 residues. CDR3 DNA sequence: TGTGCCAGCAGCAAAAGGTGCCAGGACAGGGTTAACACCATATATTTT. Translating it yields CASSKRCQDRVNTIYF.

V is TRBV19 and J is TRBJ2-1; 16 nucleotides line up with TRBD2. The CDR3 runs 16 residues. With 3 bases clipped from V and 10 bases from J, the junction kept 6 bases outside the gene matches. Germline CDR1 and CDR2: LNHDA and SQIVND (reference sequence). CDR3 nucleotide sequence: TGTGCCAGTAGTATCGGGACTAGCGGGGGGGCACACGAGCAGTTCTTC. It specifies CASSIGTSGGAHEQFF.

The chain couples TRBV7-2 to TRBJ2-1; the match to TRBD2 covers 10 bases. The CDR3 contains 15 residues. The germline V gene encodes CDR1 SGHTA and CDR2 FQGNSA. V shed 0 bases, J shed 9 bases, and the junction held 5 bases outside the gene matches. CDR3 nucleotide sequence: TGTGCCAGCAGCTTAGCAGCGGGAGGGCCTGGTGAGCAGTTCTTC. It yields the protein CASSLAAGGPGEQFF.

This clone was seen just once. CDR3 nucleotide sequence: TGTGCCAGTAGTATCTACAGAACTGGAAACACCATATATTTT. This translates into CASSIYRTGNTIYF. The chain employs TRBV19 and TRBJ1-3; D gene uncertain. The germline V gene encodes CDR1 LNHDA and CDR2 SQIVND (reference sequence). The CDR3 is made up of 14 amino acids. V shed 3 bases and J shed 2 bases, with 8 bases lying between them.

This chain's CDR3 is CASRLGGFTDTQYF. DNA of the CDR3: TGCGCCAGCAGGCTGGGGGGCTTCACAGATACGCAGTATTTT. The chain employs TRBV5-1 and TRBJ2-3; the D gene could be TRBD1 or TRBD2 (6 bases each). Trimming stripped 5 bases from V and 2 bases from J, with 12 bases between. This CDR3 region has 14 residues. The V gene's germline CDR1 is SGHRS and CDR2 YFSETQ.